The T cell receptor beta chain described here comes from a study of monozygotic twins with inflammatory bowel disease. Whole-study findings and limits: What may have added variability to patient repertoires is that immunosuppressive treatments differed.

Germline CDR1 is SGHTA and CDR2 is FQGNSA. This CDR3 spans 17 amino acids. Eight cDNA synthesis reactions were run for every sample. TCRdb re-called the 5' RACE reads; every CDR3 protein appears as one record, without DNA. The table lists some 150,000 distinct CDR3 sequences. A remark on this clonotype: Its antigen is still unknown.

The TCR was taken from a human donor with ulcerative colitis or Crohn's disease, or a healthy co-twin of an affected twin (not recorded which). The V call is TRBV7-2, the J call TRBJ2-1; TCRdb selects TRBD1, and the lack of DNA leaves this call unchecked. Sequenced: blood. CDR3 in amino acids: CASSLARGPFSYNEQFF.